This T cell receptor (beta chain) comes out of a study of blood T cell repertoires in COVID-19. At the level of the study: Acute and convalescent COVID-19 samples came from the United States, Italy and Spain. T cells, B-cell-depleted T cells, or PBMCs provided the cDNA or gDNA that served as material.

In the authors' methods: Reference gene primers were amplified, and this amplification served to estimate nucleated cell counts. Using immunoSEQ multiplex PCR, the repertoire was profiled, and TCRdb retains in-frame clones only, with some absent. That table is the source of V, J and clone size, and D and trimming were worked out from the DNA. The sample lists around 100,000 clones, less than 85% seen once, with approximately 25% in the top ten. Germline values: CDR1 SEHNR, CDR2 FQNEAQ (reference sequence). This CDR3 region has 13 residues. The germline V and J ends were trimmed by 5 bases and 5 bases, with 12 bases remaining between them.

The chain carries TRBV7-9 and TRBJ2-5, with D possibly being TRBD2 (5 bases). The receptor was isolated from a human donor in a cohort sampled during active COVID-19. Sequencing used peripheral blood. The CDR3 sequence: CASSPVRGETQYF. The CDR3 bases are TGTGCCAGCAGCCCTGTTAGAGGGGAGACCCAGTACTTC. Looking up the rest from reference TRBV7-9 and TRBJ2-5 gives the full variable domain: DTGVSQNPRHKITKRGQNVTFRCDPISEHNRLYWYRQTLGQGPEFLTYFQNEAQLEKSRLLSDRFSAERPKGSFSTLEIQRTEQGDSAMYLCASSPVRGETQYFGPGTRLLVL.